This is a list of T cell receptor beta chains from one sample in a study of T cell responses to AZD1222 COVID-19 vaccine. Produced via immunoSEQ multiplex PCR; TCRdb's table is partial and in-frame only. This table holds approximately 140,000 clones, around 83% found once. The sequenced sample was peripheral blood, obtained on day 0 of MenACWY control vaccination. These receptors were taken from an adult in good health. Each CDR3 is given with its conserved first and last residue. D genes are given only for firm matches. Part of the rows lack a size; the others show once, few, many or a class for expanded clones.

v_call,d_call,clone_size,j_call,cdr3_aa,cdr3_nt
TRBV6-2/TRBV6-3,-,-,TRBJ1-1,CASSYGAGEAFF,TGTGCCAGCAGTTACGGGGCAGGGGAAGCTTTCTTT
TRBV5-1,TRBD2,-,TRBJ2-3,CASSPERGRRGDTQYF,TGCGCCAGCAGCCCCGAGCGGGGGCGCCGTGGAGATACGCAGTATTTT
TRBV7-6,-,-,TRBJ1-1,CASSLTENTEAFF,TGTGCCAGCAGCCTAACAGAGAACACTGAAGCTTTCTTT
TRBV6-5,-,-,TRBJ1-5,CASRPGRSNQPQHF,TGTGCCAGCAGACCCGGACGGAGCAATCAGCCCCAGCATTTT
TRBV7-6,TRBD2,-,TRBJ2-2,CASRPTSGVTGELFF,TGTGCCAGCAGGCCTACTAGCGGGGTTACCGGGGAGCTGTTTTTT
TRBV18,-,once,TRBJ2-7,CASSPGDGAYEQYF,TGTGCCAGCTCACCAGGGGACGGCGCCTACGAGCAGTACTTC
TRBV7-9,-,-,TRBJ2-3,CASSSPSGSRTDTQYF,TGTGCCAGCAGCTCCCCCAGCGGGTCCCGCACAGATACGCAGTATTTT
TRBV10-3,-,once,TRBJ1-1,CAISERGRSPLNTEAFF,TGTGCCATCAGTGAAAGGGGCCGCTCCCCCCTGAACACTGAAGCTTTCTTT
TRBV11-2,-,few,TRBJ2-3,CASSQGWGYPDTQYF,TGTGCCAGCAGCCAGGGGTGGGGATACCCAGATACGCAGTATTTT
TRBV9,TRBD2,-,TRBJ2-1,CASSVTSAYNEQFF,TGTGCCAGCAGCGTGACTAGCGCTTACAATGAGCAGTTCTTC
TRBV27,-,-,TRBJ1-1,CASSLIWGDTEAFF,TGTGCCAGCAGTTTGATCTGGGGGGACACTGAAGCTTTCTTT
TRBV7-8,TRBD1,-,TRBJ1-4,CASSFGGGGEHEKLFF,TGTGCCAGCAGCTTTGGAGGGGGCGGGGAGCATGAAAAACTGTTTTTT
TRBV2,TRBD2,-,TRBJ2-5,CASSLQGLAGAGGGETQYF,TGTGCCAGCAGTCTACAAGGACTAGCGGGGGCCGGGGGTGGAGAGACCCAGTACTTC
TRBV4-1,-,-,TRBJ2-6,CASSQDRGRAGANVLTF,TGCGCCAGCAGCCAAGATCGGGGCAGGGCTGGGGCCAACGTCCTGACTTTC
TRBV20-1,-,-,TRBJ2-1,CSAAPYNEQFF,TGCAGTGCTGCCCCCTACAATGAGCAGTTCTTC
TRBV11-2,-,many,TRBJ1-1,CASSFGSTEAFF,TGTGCCAGCAGCTTTGGAAGCACTGAAGCTTTCTTT
TRBV7-3,-,-,TRBJ2-2,CASSSDTGELFF,TGTGCCAGCAGCTCGGACACCGGGGAGCTGTTTTTT
TRBV18,-,-,TRBJ2-7,CASSPISSSQGLYYEQYF,TGTGCCAGCTCACCAATCAGTAGTTCGCAGGGCCTGTACTACGAGCAGTACTTC
TRBV27,-,-,TRBJ2-1,CASSMGSYNEQFF,TGTGCCAGCAGTATGGGGAGCTACAATGAGCAGTTCTTC
TRBV11-2,TRBD2,once,TRBJ2-3,CASSPGLAGGLGTDTQYF,TGTGCCAGCAGTCCCGGTCTAGCGGGGGGGCTCGGCACAGATACGCAGTATTTT
TRBV5-1,TRBD1,once,TRBJ1-2,CASSDTQGQGSWTF,TGCGCCAGCAGCGACACCCAAGGACAGGGTAGTTGGACCTTC
TRBV5-4,-,once,TRBJ2-5,CASSLEYYREGETQYF,TGTGCCAGCAGCTTGGAGTACTACAGGGAAGGGGAGACCCAGTACTTC
TRBV9,TRBD2,-,TRBJ2-3,CASSVLSGETDTQYF,TGTGCCAGCAGCGTACTTAGCGGGGAAACAGATACGCAGTATTTT
TRBV5-1,TRBD2,-,TRBJ2-3,CASSLEGTSGGWSSSTDTQYF,TGCGCCAGCAGCTTGGAAGGGACTAGCGGGGGGTGGAGTTCTAGCACAGATACGCAGTATTTT
TRBV7-2,-,-,TRBJ1-5,CASTLDGGNNQPQHF,TGTGCCAGCACCCTGGATGGGGGGAACAATCAGCCCCAGCATTTT
TRBV28,-,-,TRBJ1-3,CASSSTPGRGGNTIYF,TGTGCCAGCAGTTCAACACCGGGCCGAGGAGGAAACACCATATATTTT
TRBV5-1,TRBD1,-,TRBJ2-3,CASRGTDRAVLDTQYF,TGCGCCAGCCGAGGGACCGACAGGGCGGTATTAGATACGCAGTATTTT
TRBV28,TRBD1,-,TRBJ1-5,CASSRQGSSNQPQHF,TGTGCCAGCAGCCGACAGGGGTCTAGCAATCAGCCCCAGCATTTT
TRBV6-2/TRBV6-3,TRBD1,-,TRBJ1-5,CASSKTGGGQPQHF,TGTGCCAGCAGCAAAACAGGGGGCGGGCAGCCCCAGCATTTT
TRBV5-4,TRBD1,-,TRBJ1-2,CASSLSGTGRYGYTF,TGTGCCAGCAGCTTGTCTGGGACAGGGAGGTATGGCTACACCTTC
TRBV28,-,-,TRBJ1-4,CASSLGGRREKLFF,TGTGCCAGCAGTTTAGGTGGGAGGCGGGAAAAACTGTTTTTT
TRBV2,TRBD1,-,TRBJ2-1,CASSVQGQGQFF,TGTGCCAGCAGTGTTCAGGGACAGGGCCAGTTCTTC
TRBV30,TRBD1,-,TRBJ2-1,CAWSLQGQTYNEQFF,TGTGCCTGGAGTCTTCAGGGACAGACCTACAATGAGCAGTTCTTC
TRBV10-2,-,-,TRBJ1-3,CASIGEQRNTIYF,TGCGCCAGCATCGGAGAACAACGAAACACCATATATTTT
TRBV19,-,-,TRBJ1-1,CASRGQGSGTEAFF,TGTGCCAGTAGGGGACAAGGGTCGGGTACTGAAGCTTTCTTT
TRBV28,-,-,TRBJ2-1,CASSLSYREQFF,TGTGCCAGCAGTTTATCGTATAGGGAGCAGTTCTTC
TRBV30,-,-,TRBJ1-1,CAWSGQATLNTEAFF,TGTGCCTGGAGTGGGCAGGCAACACTGAACACTGAAGCTTTCTTT
TRBV19,-,-,TRBJ1-1,CASSIGGLNTEAFF,TGTGCCAGTAGTATAGGGGGCCTGAACACTGAAGCTTTCTTT
TRBV5-4,-,-,TRBJ1-6,CASSLKVGGSPLHF,TGTGCCAGCAGCTTGAAAGTGGGCGGTTCACCCCTCCACTTT
TRBV12-3/TRBV12-4,TRBD1,-,TRBJ2-1,CASTDRAYNEQFF,TGTGCCAGCACGGACAGGGCCTACAATGAGCAGTTCTTC